What follows are 10 T cell receptor beta chains derived from one specimen sequenced in a study of blood T cell repertoires in COVID-19. Sequencing used immunoSEQ multiplex PCR; TCRdb keeps in-frame clones, though not all of them. Among around 100,000 clones listed, under 90% were seen once. Sequencing was performed on peripheral blood. These receptors were obtained from a human donor in a cohort sampled during active COVID-19.

The V gene is TRBV5-4, the J gene TRBJ2-7, with D possibly matching TRBD1 (6 bases). Germline V gene sequence: CDR1 SGHNT, CDR2 YYREEE (reference sequence). The CDR3 is 15 residues long. Trimming removed 4 bases at V and 3 bases at J, with 17 bases between. The CDR3 sequence: CASSGTGMDFYEQYF. The CDR3 DNA reads as TGTGCCAGCAGCGGTACAGGGATGGATTTCTACGAGCAGTACTTC.

The chain recombines TRBV11-2 with TRBJ1-2; D unresolved. V was shortened by 1 base and J by 5 bases, with 20 bases between the two germline ends. CDR3 size: 17 residues. Germline lookup yields CDR1 SGHAT and CDR2 FQNNGV. The CDR3 loop is CASSLVEGPQNKYGYTF. CDR3 coding DNA: TGTGCCAGCAGCTTAGTAGAGGGTCCGCAGAATAAATATGGCTACACCTTC.

The count of this clone is one. The rearrangement joins TRBV14 to TRBJ1-4; D is undetermined. CDR3 length: 13 amino acids. Germline lookup yields CDR1 SGHDN and CDR2 FVKESK. V gave up 0 bases and J gave up 14 bases, with 13 bases separating them. CDR3 sequence (DNA): TGTGCCAGCAGCCAAGATTTGGCCTCCACGCTGTTTTTT. Its protein is CASSQDLASTLFF.

The chain employs TRBV6-6 and TRBJ1-2, with 7 bases matching TRBD1. CDR3 length: 13 amino acids. Germline CDR1 is MNHNY and CDR2 is SVGAGI (reference sequence). Trimming removed 11 bases from V and 1 base from J; junction bases left unmatched: 7. CDR3 region: CALHRGNNYGYTF. The CDR3 DNA follows: TGTGCCCTTCACAGGGGCAATAACTATGGCTACACCTTC.

This rearrangement joins TRBV23-1 to TRBJ2-1, with 11 positions matching TRBD2. Being an ORF, TRBV23-1 has a function that is uncertain. The CDR3 has 19 residues. Trimming removed 0 bases from V and 0 bases from J; junction bases left unmatched: 7. The CDR3 DNA reads as TGCGCCAGCAGTCAATCGGCACTAGCGGGAGTAGGCTCCTACAATGAGCAGTTCTTC. Translated, it gives CASSQSALAGVGSYNEQFF.

The V call is TRBV3-1 (or the pseudogene TRBV3-2), the J call TRBJ2-7, with 9 bases aligning to TRBD1. The CDR3 totals 13 residues. Germline V gives CDR1 LGHDT, CDR2 YNNKEL (reference sequence). The V and J ends lost 3 bases and 7 bases, in that order; junction bases with no gene match: 4. Here the CDR3 DNA reads TGTGCCAGCAGCCAGGGACAGGGTGGAGAGCAGTACTTC. Amino acid sequence: CASSQGQGGEQYF.

This clone has a single count. The V gene is TRBV4-1, the J gene TRBJ2-1; TRBD2 matches 14 bases. The germline CDR1 and CDR2 sequences are MGHRA and YSYEKL. Trimming at V came to 8 bases and at J to 8 bases, leaving 5 bases not matched to a gene. This CDR3 has 14 residues. The CDR3 reads CASSGLAGGYEQFF. In DNA, the CDR3 is TGCGCCAGCTCCGGACTAGCGGGGGGTTATGAGCAGTTCTTC.

J is TRBJ1-1 and V is TRBV5-8; D unresolved. Germline CDR1 and CDR2: SGHTS and YDEGEE. Trimming shortened V by 4 bases and J by 5 bases, and 21 bases separated the two germline ends. CDR3 length: 16 amino acids. The CDR3 coding sequence is TGTGCCAGCAGCCCTAAAGAACAAGCAGGAGGGACTGAAGCTTTCTTT. Translating it yields CASSPKEQAGGTEAFF.

V usage is TRBV19 and J usage is TRBJ2-4; D is undetermined. The CDR3 extends over 17 amino acids. CDR1 and CDR2 from the germline V gene are LNHDA and SQIVND (reference sequence). Between the trimmed V and J ends, which lost 0 bases and 1 base, there was a span of 13 bases. The CDR3 coding sequence is TGTGCCAGTAGTATAGAATCGACACTGCCGGCCAAAAACATTCAGTACTTC. This codes for CASSIESTLPAKNIQYF. Using reference TRBV19 and TRBJ2-4 for the parts outside the CDR3, the full variable domain is DGGITQSPKYLFRKEGQNVTLSCEQNLNHDAMYWYRQDPGQGLRLIYYSQIVNDFQKGDIAEGYSVSREKKESFPLTVTSAQKNPTAFYLCASSIESTLPAKNIQYFGAGTRLSVL.

The J gene is TRBJ2-1, the V gene TRBV29-1; D uncertain. The germline CDR1 and CDR2 sequences are SQVTM and ANQGSEA. V lost 5 bases and J lost 6, with 17 bases in between. The CDR3 contains 14 residues. CDR3 DNA: TGCAGCGTTCGTGCGGCCGACCGACGCAATGAGCAGTTCTTC. Encoded protein: CSVRAADRRNEQFF.